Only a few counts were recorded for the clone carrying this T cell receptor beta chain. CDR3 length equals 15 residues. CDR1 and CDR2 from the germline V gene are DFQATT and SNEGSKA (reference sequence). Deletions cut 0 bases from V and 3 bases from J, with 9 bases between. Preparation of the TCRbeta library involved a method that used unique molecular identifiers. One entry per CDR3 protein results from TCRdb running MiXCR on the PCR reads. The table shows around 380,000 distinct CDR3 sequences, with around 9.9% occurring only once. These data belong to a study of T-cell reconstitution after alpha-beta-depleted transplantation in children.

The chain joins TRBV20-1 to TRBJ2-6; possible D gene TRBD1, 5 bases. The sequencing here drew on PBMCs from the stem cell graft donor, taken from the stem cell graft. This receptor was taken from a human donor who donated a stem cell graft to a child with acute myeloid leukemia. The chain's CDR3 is CSARETGYGANVLTF. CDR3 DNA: TGCAGTGCTAGAGAAACAGGTTATGGGGCCAACGTCCTGACTTTC.